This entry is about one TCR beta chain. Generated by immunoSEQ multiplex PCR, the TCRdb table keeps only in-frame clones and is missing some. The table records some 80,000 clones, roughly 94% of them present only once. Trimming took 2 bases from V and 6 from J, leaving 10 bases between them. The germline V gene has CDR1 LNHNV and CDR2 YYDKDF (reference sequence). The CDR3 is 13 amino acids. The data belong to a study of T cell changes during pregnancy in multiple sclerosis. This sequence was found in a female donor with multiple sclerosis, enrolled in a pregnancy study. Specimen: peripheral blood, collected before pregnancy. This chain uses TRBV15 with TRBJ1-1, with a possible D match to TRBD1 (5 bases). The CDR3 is CATSRLYRSEAFF. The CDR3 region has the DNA TGTGCCACCAGCAGACTCTACAGGTCTGAAGCTTTCTTT.